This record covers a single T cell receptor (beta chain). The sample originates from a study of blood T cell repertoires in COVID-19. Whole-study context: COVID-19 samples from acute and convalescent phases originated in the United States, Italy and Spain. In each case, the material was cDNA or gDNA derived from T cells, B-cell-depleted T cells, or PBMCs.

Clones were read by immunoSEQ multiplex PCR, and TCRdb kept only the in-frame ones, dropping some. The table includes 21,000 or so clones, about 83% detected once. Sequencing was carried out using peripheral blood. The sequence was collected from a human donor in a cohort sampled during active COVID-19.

The CDR3 DNA reads as TGTGCCAGCAGCTTACCAAGCAAGCTGCCGGAAGCTTTCTTT. Its translation: CASSLPSKLPEAFF. The chain couples TRBV7-2 to TRBJ1-1; no reliable D call. V was shortened by 2 bases and J by 8 bases, with 15 bases between the two germline ends. The CDR3 length is 14 residues. The V gene's germline CDR1 is SGHTA and CDR2 FQGNSA. Supplemented by reference TRBV7-2 and TRBJ1-1, the full variable domain reads GAGVSQSPSNKVTEKGKDVELRCDPISGHTALYWYRQSLGQGLEFLIYFQGNSAPDKSGLPSDRFSAERTGGSVSTLTIQRTQQEDSAVYLCASSLPSKLPEAFFGQGTRLTVV.